This T cell receptor (beta chain) is from a study of OX40 agonist ivuxolimab in advanced cancers. Study summary: Clinicians treated patients with ivuxolimab, an agonistic anti-OX40 (CD134) antibody. Intravenous ivuxolimab was administered to patients every 2 weeks at 0.01 to 10 mg/kg.

Libraries were prepared by immunoSEQ multiplex PCR; TCRdb keeps only in-frame clonotypes and omits some of them. The data contain 50,000 to 65,000 clones, less than 95% of them seen just once; the ten biggest clones take up 8.7%. Of note for this clone: Antigen unknown.

Study observations and caveats: Clonal expansion from baseline to week 6 occurred in both CD4+ and CD8+ T cells. Expanded peripheral T-cell antigen specificity went undetermined.

CDR3 length: 9 amino acids. This specimen was CD4+ or CD8+ T cells sorted from blood, taken in a trial of the OX40 agonist ivuxolimab. V is TRBV3-2 and J is TRBJ1-1. TRBV3-2 is designated a pseudogene. The source is an adult with an advanced solid tumor such as melanoma, head and neck, liver or kidney cancer. CDR3 sequence: CACRTEAFF. The CDR3 nucleotides read TGTGCCTGCCGAACTGAAGCTTTCTTT.